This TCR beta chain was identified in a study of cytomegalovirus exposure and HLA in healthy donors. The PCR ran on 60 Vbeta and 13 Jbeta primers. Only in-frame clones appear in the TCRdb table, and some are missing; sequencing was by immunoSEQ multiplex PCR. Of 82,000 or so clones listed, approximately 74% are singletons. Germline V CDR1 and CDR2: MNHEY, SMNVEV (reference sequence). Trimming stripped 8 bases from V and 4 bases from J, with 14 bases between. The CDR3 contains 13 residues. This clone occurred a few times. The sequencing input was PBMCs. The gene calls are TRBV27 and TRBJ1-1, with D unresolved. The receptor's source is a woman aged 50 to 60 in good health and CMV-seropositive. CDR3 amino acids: CASFPWAGTEAFF. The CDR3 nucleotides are TGTGCCAGCTTCCCCTGGGCCGGCACTGAAGCTTTCTTT.